This TCR beta chain was recorded in a study of response to subunit inactivated influenza vaccine (dated by TCRdb to the late 2010s). A note on the overall study: Deep quantitative T cell receptor repertoire profiling was used in the study to track responses to a trivalent subunit inactivated influenza vaccine.

Relative to germline, V is missing 0 bases and J is missing 4 bases, with 3 bases of the junction outside any gene match. Based on the germline V gene (reference sequence), the CDR1 and CDR2 sequences are MNHEY and SMNVEV. The CDR3 runs 14 amino acids, cysteine and phenylalanine included. Of the read, only the CDR3 DNA is kept; its 42 bases are in frame from base 1. On this clonotype itself: Its antigen specificity is not known. Base qualities are not recorded, but no much larger clone differs from it by a single base.

What the authors observed across the whole study: The authors proposed that each seasonal influenza vaccination may bring in only a limited number of new T cells.

The library was generated by RT-PCR. Sequenced using an Illumina HiSeq 2500. Starting from the raw public reads, TCRdb applied fastp trimming at Q25, assembled clones with MiXCR and retained in-frame beta chains. Rows with a matching CDR3 protein are joined into one entry that keeps the most common DNA and genes. This sample lists over 150,000 distinct CDR3 sequences; roughly 10% were detected once. Roughly 33% of the sample belongs to the ten largest clones. The receptor's source is a man aged 50-75 years who received an inactivated influenza vaccine. Donor details come from another sample of the same person, matched by shared clones. The chain is assembled from TRBV27 and TRBJ2-7; 7 nucleotides in the junction match TRBD1. The sample consisted of CD8+ T cells sorted from PBMCs, taken less than 30 months after vaccination. The nucleotide sequence is given as TGTGCCAGCAGTTTATCGTCACAGGGGTACGAGCAGTACTTC. Its translation is CASSLSSQGYEQYF.